Many counts were recorded for the clone carrying this T cell receptor (beta chain). This entry is derived from a study of T-cell reconstitution after alpha-beta-depleted transplantation in children. Per the germline V gene, CDR1 is KGHDR and CDR2 is SFDVKD. The CDR3 sequence is 14 residues long. The J segment lost 7 bases and the V segment lost 0 bases, leaving 0 bases of the junction unmatched. During its preparation, the TCRbeta library received unique molecular identifiers. MiXCR, run by TCRdb on the PCR reads, gives a single entry per CDR3 protein. The sample lists about 110,000 distinct CDR3 sequences; 6.4% were seen once.

The TCR comes from a male patient aged 2-9 years who had a stem cell transplant for acute lymphoblastic leukemia, so the T cells may come from the graft donor. The starting material was PBMCs, mostly from graft donor cells, obtained 360 days after TCRalphabeta/CD19-depleted stem cell transplant. This sequence joins TRBV24-1 and TRBJ2-1, with 9 nucleotides matching TRBD1. The CDR3 sequence is CATSDLGQGNEQFF. CDR3 sequence (DNA): TGTGCCACCAGTGATTTGGGACAGGGGAATGAGCAGTTCTTC.